These T cell receptor beta chains were read from a single sample in a study of Ad26.COV2.S vaccination and SARS-CoV-2 variants. TCRdb's copy holds only in-frame clones and misses some; the assay was immunoSEQ multiplex PCR. The sample consists of hundreds of thousands of clones, about 89% of them appearing once. The material sequenced was peripheral blood, taken in a trial of Ad26.COV2.S vaccine versus placebo. The receptors originated from a person aged 18-65 years who received the Ad26.COV2.S COVID-19 vaccine or a placebo. The CDR3 runs from the conserved cysteine through the conserved F or W. Each record gives: CDR3 protein, CDR3 DNA, clone size, V gene, J gene, D gene. A D gene is named only where the DNA matches it firmly. Expanded clones get a size class; other rows say once, few or many, or leave the size out.

cdr3_aa: CAWSNRGLNSWLGKLFF; cdr3_nt: TGTGCCTGGAGCAATCGGGGGTTAAATTCTTGGTTGGGAAAACTGTTTTTT; clone_size: once; v_call: TRBV30; j_call: TRBJ1-4; d_call: .
cdr3_aa: CASSIRTDNNEQFF; cdr3_nt: TGTGCCAGTAGTATACGGACCGATAACAATGAGCAGTTCTTC; clone_size: .; v_call: TRBV19; j_call: TRBJ2-1; d_call: .
cdr3_aa: CSARGRGSYTF; cdr3_nt: TGCAGTGCTAGGGGCAGGGGTAGCTACACCTTC; clone_size: .; v_call: TRBV20-1; j_call: TRBJ1-2; d_call: .
cdr3_aa: CASSGTGSYEQYF; cdr3_nt: TGTGCCTCCTCAGGGACGGGCTCCTACGAGCAGTACTTC; clone_size: .; v_call: TRBV30; j_call: TRBJ2-7; d_call: .
cdr3_aa: CASSVGGTVSYEQYF; cdr3_nt: TGTGCCAGCAGCGTAGGCGGGACAGTTTCCTACGAGCAGTACTTC; clone_size: .; v_call: TRBV9; j_call: TRBJ2-7; d_call: .
cdr3_aa: CASRPRTANEKLFF; cdr3_nt: TGTGCCAGCAGACCGAGGACAGCTAATGAAAAACTGTTTTTT; clone_size: .; v_call: TRBV6-5; j_call: TRBJ1-4; d_call: .
cdr3_aa: CASSFGNQPQHF; cdr3_nt: TGTGCCAGCAGCTTCGGCAATCAGCCCCAGCATTTT; clone_size: .; v_call: TRBV7-8; j_call: TRBJ1-5; d_call: .
cdr3_aa: CASGPGFDTEAFF; cdr3_nt: TGTGCCAGCGGCCCGGGTTTTGACACTGAAGCTTTCTTT; clone_size: .; v_call: TRBV12-3/TRBV12-4; j_call: TRBJ1-1; d_call: .
cdr3_aa: CASRGTRGETQYF; cdr3_nt: TGTGCCAGCAGGGGGACTAGGGGTGAGACCCAGTACTTC; clone_size: .; v_call: TRBV7-2; j_call: TRBJ2-5; d_call: TRBD2
cdr3_aa: CASSPDRGGTGELFF; cdr3_nt: TGCGCCAGCAGCCCCGACAGGGGGGGAACCGGGGAGCTGTTTTTT; clone_size: .; v_call: TRBV5-1; j_call: TRBJ2-2; d_call: TRBD1
cdr3_aa: CASSLAAVSPLHF; cdr3_nt: TGTGCCAGCAGCTTAGCGGCAGTTTCACCCCTCCACTTT; clone_size: .; v_call: TRBV11-2; j_call: TRBJ1-6; d_call: .
cdr3_aa: CASSLAVGRVAKNIQYF; cdr3_nt: TGTGCCAGCAGCTTAGCGGTTGGCAGGGTAGCCAAAAACATTCAGTACTTC; clone_size: .; v_call: TRBV7-2; j_call: TRBJ2-4; d_call: .
cdr3_aa: CASRPGDTQPQHF; cdr3_nt: TGTGCCAGCAGGCCGGGGGATACTCAGCCCCAGCATTTT; clone_size: .; v_call: TRBV6-5; j_call: TRBJ1-5; d_call: .
cdr3_aa: CASSQSGGMGNEQFF; cdr3_nt: TGTGCCAGCAGTCAAAGCGGGGGAATGGGCAATGAGCAGTTCTTC; clone_size: .; v_call: TRBV6-6; j_call: TRBJ2-1; d_call: TRBD2
cdr3_aa: CASSQDPVYGYTF; cdr3_nt: TGTGCCAGCAGCCAAGATCCAGTCTATGGCTACACCTTC; clone_size: .; v_call: TRBV4-2; j_call: TRBJ1-2; d_call: .
cdr3_aa: CASTTDPGSSYNSPLHF; cdr3_nt: TGTGCCAGTACCACAGATCCGGGAAGCTCCTATAATTCACCCCTCCACTTT; clone_size: .; v_call: TRBV19; j_call: TRBJ1-6; d_call: .
cdr3_aa: CASSTMGLAGGVDFVETQYF; cdr3_nt: TGTGCCAGCAGCACAATGGGACTAGCGGGAGGAGTTGATTTTGTTGAGACCCAGTACTTC; clone_size: .; v_call: TRBV13; j_call: TRBJ2-5; d_call: TRBD2
cdr3_aa: CASSFSGVGQPQHF; cdr3_nt: TGTGCCAGCAGTTTTTCAGGGGTGGGTCAGCCCCAGCATTTT; clone_size: .; v_call: TRBV27; j_call: TRBJ1-5; d_call: .
cdr3_aa: CASRGGSETQYF; cdr3_nt: TGTGCCAGCAGGGGGGGGAGCGAGACCCAGTACTTC; clone_size: .; v_call: TRBV6-5; j_call: TRBJ2-5; d_call: TRBD2
cdr3_aa: CASSYSRFYEQYF; cdr3_nt: TGTGCCAGCAGTTACTCCCGCTTTTACGAGCAGTACTTC; clone_size: .; v_call: TRBV6-5; j_call: TRBJ2-7; d_call: .
cdr3_aa: CASSHSDTTEAFF; cdr3_nt: TGCGCCAGCAGCCATTCCGACACAACTGAAGCTTTCTTT; clone_size: .; v_call: TRBV4-3; j_call: TRBJ1-1; d_call: .
cdr3_aa: CSVPGITEETQYF; cdr3_nt: TGCAGCGTTCCGGGGATTACGGAAGAGACCCAGTACTTC; clone_size: .; v_call: TRBV29-1; j_call: TRBJ2-5; d_call: .
cdr3_aa: CASSLLVNTEAFF; cdr3_nt: TGCGCCAGCAGCTTGTTAGTGAACACTGAAGCTTTCTTT; clone_size: .; v_call: TRBV5-1; j_call: TRBJ1-1; d_call: .
cdr3_aa: CASSPGLGVYEQYF; cdr3_nt: TGTGCCAGCAGCCCGGGACTGGGGGTGTACGAGCAGTACTTC; clone_size: .; v_call: TRBV13; j_call: TRBJ2-7; d_call: .
cdr3_aa: CAWSVLAGTYEQYF; cdr3_nt: TGTGCCTGGAGTGTACTAGCGGGGACCTACGAGCAGTACTTC; clone_size: .; v_call: TRBV30; j_call: TRBJ2-7; d_call: TRBD2
cdr3_aa: CAITDVRDTNGYTF; cdr3_nt: TGTGCCATCACTGACGTTCGGGATACTAATGGCTACACCTTC; clone_size: few; v_call: TRBV10-3; j_call: TRBJ1-2; d_call: .
cdr3_aa: CASSITSGSYEQYF; cdr3_nt: TGTGCCAGCAGCATTACTAGTGGTTCCTACGAGCAGTACTTC; clone_size: once; v_call: TRBV7-8; j_call: TRBJ2-7; d_call: .
cdr3_aa: CASSTFVNDEQYF; cdr3_nt: TGTGCCAGCAGCACCTTCGTAAACGACGAGCAGTACTTC; clone_size: .; v_call: TRBV7-3; j_call: TRBJ2-7; d_call: .
cdr3_aa: CSASSSPGGMETQYF; cdr3_nt: TGCAGTGCTAGTTCTTCGCCAGGGGGCATGGAGACCCAGTACTTC; clone_size: once; v_call: TRBV20-1; j_call: TRBJ2-5; d_call: TRBD1
cdr3_aa: CASSSASNYGYTF; cdr3_nt: TGCGCCAGCAGCTCCGCTTCTAACTATGGCTACACCTTC; clone_size: .; v_call: TRBV5-1; j_call: TRBJ1-2; d_call: .
cdr3_aa: CASSLAHGETQYF; cdr3_nt: TGTGCCAGCAGCTTAGCCCACGGAGAGACCCAGTACTTC; clone_size: .; v_call: TRBV7-2; j_call: TRBJ2-5; d_call: .
cdr3_aa: CASSSEWGPRIGQFF; cdr3_nt: TGCGCCAGCAGCTCCGAATGGGGACCACGTATAGGGCAGTTCTTC; clone_size: .; v_call: TRBV5-1; j_call: TRBJ2-1; d_call: .
cdr3_aa: CAWSVLVGKATNEKLFF; cdr3_nt: TGTGCCTGGAGTGTACTCGTCGGAAAAGCAACTAATGAAAAACTGTTTTTT; clone_size: .; v_call: TRBV30; j_call: TRBJ1-4; d_call: .
cdr3_aa: CAWSRPSYEQYF; cdr3_nt: TGTGCCTGGAGTCGTCCCTCCTACGAGCAGTACTTC; clone_size: .; v_call: TRBV30; j_call: TRBJ2-7; d_call: .
cdr3_aa: CASSATGGQREKLFF; cdr3_nt: TGTGCCAGCAGCGCGACAGGGGGACAGCGTGAAAAACTGTTTTTT; clone_size: .; v_call: TRBV7-2; j_call: TRBJ1-4; d_call: TRBD1
cdr3_aa: CATSRDPMTARTGELFF; cdr3_nt: TGTGCCACCAGCAGAGATCCAATGACAGCGAGGACCGGGGAGCTGTTTTTT; clone_size: .; v_call: TRBV15; j_call: TRBJ2-2; d_call: .
cdr3_aa: CASGGRTSYEQYF; cdr3_nt: TGTGCCAGCGGCGGCCGGACGAGCTACGAGCAGTACTTC; clone_size: .; v_call: TRBV7-2; j_call: TRBJ2-7; d_call: .
cdr3_aa: CASSLVGPIPNYGYTF; cdr3_nt: TGTGCCAGCAGCTTGGTTGGCCCAATACCGAACTATGGCTACACCTTC; clone_size: .; v_call: TRBV5-6; j_call: TRBJ1-2; d_call: .
cdr3_aa: CASNRLAGRPGELFF; cdr3_nt: TGTGCCAGCAACCGACTAGCGGGGAGGCCCGGGGAGCTGTTTTTT; clone_size: .; v_call: TRBV5-6; j_call: TRBJ2-2; d_call: TRBD2
cdr3_aa: CASTPSPGSLAGNTIYF; cdr3_nt: TGTGCCAGTACCCCTTCCCCCGGGAGCCTGGCTGGAAACACCATATATTTT; clone_size: .; v_call: TRBV19; j_call: TRBJ1-3; d_call: .
cdr3_aa: CASRDQGNTGELFF; cdr3_nt: TGCGCCAGCAGAGACCAGGGGAACACCGGGGAGCTGTTTTTT; clone_size: .; v_call: TRBV10-2; j_call: TRBJ2-2; d_call: .
cdr3_aa: CASSRRAGTGDSPLHF; cdr3_nt: TGTGCCAGCAGCCGAAGGGCTGGGACAGGGGATTCACCCCTCCACTTT; clone_size: few; v_call: TRBV5-5; j_call: TRBJ1-6; d_call: TRBD1
cdr3_aa: CASSDPRLIQGETQYF; cdr3_nt: TGTGCCAGCAGTGATCCCCGGTTGATACAGGGGGAGACCCAGTACTTC; clone_size: once; v_call: TRBV25-1; j_call: TRBJ2-5; d_call: TRBD1
cdr3_aa: CSVEGQGFDGELFF; cdr3_nt: TGCAGCGTCGAGGGACAGGGGTTTGACGGGGAGCTGTTTTTT; clone_size: .; v_call: TRBV29-1; j_call: TRBJ2-2; d_call: TRBD1
cdr3_aa: CASSWRGQGPTEAFF; cdr3_nt: TGTGCCAGCAGCTGGAGGGGACAGGGGCCCACTGAAGCTTTCTTT; clone_size: .; v_call: TRBV7-9; j_call: TRBJ1-1; d_call: TRBD1
cdr3_aa: CASSLQGTTEAFF; cdr3_nt: TGTGCCAGCAGCCTCCAGGGGACCACTGAAGCTTTCTTT; clone_size: .; v_call: TRBV3-1/TRBV3-2; j_call: TRBJ1-1; d_call: .
cdr3_aa: CASSPSTATDTQYF; cdr3_nt: TGTGCCAGCTCACCTTCGACAGCCACAGATACGCAGTATTTT; clone_size: .; v_call: TRBV18; j_call: TRBJ2-3; d_call: .
cdr3_aa: CASSDPLAGKYNEQFF; cdr3_nt: TGTGCCAGCAGTGATCCCCTAGCGGGGAAATACAATGAGCAGTTCTTC; clone_size: once; v_call: TRBV25-1; j_call: TRBJ2-1; d_call: TRBD2